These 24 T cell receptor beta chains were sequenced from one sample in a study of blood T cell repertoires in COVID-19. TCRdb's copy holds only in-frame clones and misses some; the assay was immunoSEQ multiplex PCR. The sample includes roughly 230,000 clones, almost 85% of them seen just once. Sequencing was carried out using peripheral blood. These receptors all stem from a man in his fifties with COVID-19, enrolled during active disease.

The CDR3: CASSLDSGSYGYTF. In nucleotides, the CDR3 is TGCGCCAGCAGCTTGGATTCGGGGTCCTATGGCTACACCTTC. The chain is built from TRBV5-1 and TRBJ1-2, with D uncertain. CDR3 size: 14 residues. Between the trimmed V and J ends, which lost 0 bases and 4 bases, there was a span of 10 bases. Germline V lookup: CDR1 SGHRS, CDR2 YFSETQ.

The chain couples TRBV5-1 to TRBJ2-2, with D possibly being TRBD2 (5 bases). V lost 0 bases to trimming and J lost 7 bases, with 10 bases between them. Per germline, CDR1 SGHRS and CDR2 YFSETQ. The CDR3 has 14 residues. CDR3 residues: CASSLDFEGGELFF. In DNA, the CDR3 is TGCGCCAGCAGCTTGGACTTCGAGGGCGGGGAGCTGTTTTTT.

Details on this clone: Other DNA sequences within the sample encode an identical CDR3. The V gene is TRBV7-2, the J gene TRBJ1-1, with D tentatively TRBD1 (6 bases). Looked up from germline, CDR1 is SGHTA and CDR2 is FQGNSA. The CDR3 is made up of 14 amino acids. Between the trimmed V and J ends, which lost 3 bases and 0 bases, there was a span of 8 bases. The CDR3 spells CASSLTGMNTEAFF. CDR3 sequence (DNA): TGTGCCAGCAGCTTGACAGGAATGAACACTGAAGCTTTCTTT.

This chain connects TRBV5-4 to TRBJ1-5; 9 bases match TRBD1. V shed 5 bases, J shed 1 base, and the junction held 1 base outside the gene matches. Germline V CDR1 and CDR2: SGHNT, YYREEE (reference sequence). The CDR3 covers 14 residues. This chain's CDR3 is CASSTGGSNQPQHF. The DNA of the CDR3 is TGTGCCAGCAGTACAGGGGGCAGCAATCAGCCCCAGCATTTT.

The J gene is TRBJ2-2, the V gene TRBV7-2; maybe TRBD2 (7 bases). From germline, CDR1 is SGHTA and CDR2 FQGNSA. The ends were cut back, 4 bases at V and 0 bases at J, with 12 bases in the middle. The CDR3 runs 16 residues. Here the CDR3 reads CASSSSGGANTGELFF. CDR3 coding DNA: TGTGCCAGCAGCTCCTCGGGGGGCGCGAACACCGGGGAGCTGTTTTTT.

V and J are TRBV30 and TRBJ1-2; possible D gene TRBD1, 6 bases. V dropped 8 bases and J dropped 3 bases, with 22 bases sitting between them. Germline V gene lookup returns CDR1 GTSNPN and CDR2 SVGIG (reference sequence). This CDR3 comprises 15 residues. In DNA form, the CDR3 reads TGTGCCCGAGGCGGGGGCCGACATGGGGACTATGGCTACACCTTC. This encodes CARGGGRHGDYGYTF. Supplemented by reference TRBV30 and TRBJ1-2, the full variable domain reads SQTIHQWPATLVQPVGSPLSLECTVEGTSNPNLYWYRQAAGRGLQLLFYSVGIGQISSEVPQNLSASRPQDRQFILSSKKLLLSDSGFYLCARGGGRHGDYGYTFGSGTRLTVV.

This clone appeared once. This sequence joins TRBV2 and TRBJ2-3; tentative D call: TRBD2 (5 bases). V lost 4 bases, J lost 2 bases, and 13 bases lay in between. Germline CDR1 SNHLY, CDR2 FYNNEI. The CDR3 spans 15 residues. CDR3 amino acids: CASSGLSSSTDTQYF. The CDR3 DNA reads TGTGCCAGCAGTGGTCTCTCTAGCTCCACAGATACGCAGTATTTT.

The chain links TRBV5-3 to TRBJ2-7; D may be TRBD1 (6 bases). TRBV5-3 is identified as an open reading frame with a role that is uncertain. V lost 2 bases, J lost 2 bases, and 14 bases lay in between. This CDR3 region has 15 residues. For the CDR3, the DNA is TGTGCCAGAAGCTTACGCCGGGACACAGCCTACGAGCAGTACTTC. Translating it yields CARSLRRDTAYEQYF.

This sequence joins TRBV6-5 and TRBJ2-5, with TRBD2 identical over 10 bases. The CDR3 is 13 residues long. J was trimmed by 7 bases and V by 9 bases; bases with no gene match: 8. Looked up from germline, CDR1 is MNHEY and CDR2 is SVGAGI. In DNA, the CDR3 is TGTGCCAGTCGGACTAGCGGCGCTTTGACCCAGTACTTC. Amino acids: CASRTSGALTQYF.

The CDR3: CASSLTQGSNQPQHF. Here the CDR3 DNA reads TGTGCCAGCAGTTTAACCCAGGGAAGCAATCAGCCCCAGCATTTT. V gene TRBV28 combines with J gene TRBJ1-5; the D gene is possibly TRBD1 (5 bases). CDR1 and CDR2 (germline): MDHEN, SYDVKM. Trimming cost V 2 bases and J 1 base, with 9 bases left between them. The CDR3 consists of 15 residues.

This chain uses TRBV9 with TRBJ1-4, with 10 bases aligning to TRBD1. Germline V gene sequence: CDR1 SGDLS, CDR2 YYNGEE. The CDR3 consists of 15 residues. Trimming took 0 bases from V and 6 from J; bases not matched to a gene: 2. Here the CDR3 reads CASSVGDRGYEKLFF. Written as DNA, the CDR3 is TGTGCCAGCAGCGTAGGGGACAGGGGTTATGAAAAACTGTTTTTT.

CDR3 region: CASSLAGRNTGELFF. The CDR3 coding sequence is TGTGCCAGCAGCTTAGCTGGCAGAAACACCGGGGAGCTGTTTTTT. This rearrangement joins TRBV7-2 to TRBJ2-2; D ambiguous. The CDR3 covers 15 residues. Trimming shortened V by 0 bases and J by 2 bases, and 7 bases separated the two germline ends. CDR1 and CDR2 from the germline V gene are SGHTA and FQGNSA. Based on the CDR3 plus reference TRBV7-2 and TRBJ2-2, the full variable domain is GAGVSQSPSNKVTEKGKDVELRCDPISGHTALYWYRQSLGQGLEFLIYFQGNSAPDKSGLPSDRFSAERTGGSVSTLTIQRTQQEDSAVYLCASSLAGRNTGELFFGEGSRLTVL.

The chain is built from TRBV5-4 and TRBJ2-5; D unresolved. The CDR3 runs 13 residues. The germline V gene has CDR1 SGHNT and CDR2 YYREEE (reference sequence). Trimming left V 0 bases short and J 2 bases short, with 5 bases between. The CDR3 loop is CASSLVPQETQYF. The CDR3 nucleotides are TGTGCCAGCAGCTTGGTCCCACAAGAGACCCAGTACTTC.

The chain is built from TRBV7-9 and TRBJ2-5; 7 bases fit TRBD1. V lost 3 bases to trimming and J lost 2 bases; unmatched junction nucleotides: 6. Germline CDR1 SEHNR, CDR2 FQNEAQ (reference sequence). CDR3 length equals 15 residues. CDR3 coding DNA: TGTGCCAGCAGCTTCCAACCGGGACAGCAAGAGACCCAGTACTTC. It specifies CASSFQPGQQETQYF. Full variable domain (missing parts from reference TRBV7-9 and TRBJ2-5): DTGVSQNPRHKITKRGQNVTFRCDPISEHNRLYWYRQTLGQGPEFLTYFQNEAQLEKSRLLSDRFSAERPKGSFSTLEIQRTEQGDSAMYLCASSFQPGQQETQYFGPGTRLLVL.

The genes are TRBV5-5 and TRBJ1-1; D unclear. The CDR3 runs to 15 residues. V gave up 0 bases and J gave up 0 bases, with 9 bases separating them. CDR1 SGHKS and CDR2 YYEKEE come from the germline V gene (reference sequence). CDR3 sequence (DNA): TGTGCCAGCAGCTTGGAGGGCGGGATGAACACTGAAGCTTTCTTT. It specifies CASSLEGGMNTEAFF.

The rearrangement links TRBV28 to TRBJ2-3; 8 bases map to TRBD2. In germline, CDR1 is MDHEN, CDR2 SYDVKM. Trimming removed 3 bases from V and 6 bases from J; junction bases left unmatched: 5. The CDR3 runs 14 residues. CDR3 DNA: TGTGCCAGCAGTTTTGGCGGGGGGCCGGATACGCAGTATTTT. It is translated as CASSFGGGPDTQYF.

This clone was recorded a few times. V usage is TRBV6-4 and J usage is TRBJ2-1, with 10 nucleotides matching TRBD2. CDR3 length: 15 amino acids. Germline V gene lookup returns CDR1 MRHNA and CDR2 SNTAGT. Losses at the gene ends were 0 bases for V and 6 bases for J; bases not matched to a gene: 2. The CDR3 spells CASSDSERGGNEQFF. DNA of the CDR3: TGTGCCAGCAGTGACTCGGAGCGGGGGGGCAATGAGCAGTTCTTC.

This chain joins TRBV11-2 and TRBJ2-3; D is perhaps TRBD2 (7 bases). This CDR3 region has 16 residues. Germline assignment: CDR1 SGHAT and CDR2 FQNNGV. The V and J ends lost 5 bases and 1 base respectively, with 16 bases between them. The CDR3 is CASSPGWRGRTDTQYF. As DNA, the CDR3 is TGTGCCAGCAGCCCGGGCTGGCGGGGGCGCACAGATACGCAGTATTTT. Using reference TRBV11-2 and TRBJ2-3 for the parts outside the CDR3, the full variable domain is EAGVAQSPRYKIIEKRQSVAFWCNPISGHATLYWYQQILGQGPKLLIQFQNNGVVDDSQLPKDRFSAERLKGVDSTLKIQPAKLEDSAVYLCASSPGWRGRTDTQYFGPGTRLTVL.

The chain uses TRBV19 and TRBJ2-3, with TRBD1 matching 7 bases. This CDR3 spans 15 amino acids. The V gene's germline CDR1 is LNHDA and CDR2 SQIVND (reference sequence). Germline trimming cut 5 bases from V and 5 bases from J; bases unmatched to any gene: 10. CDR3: CASSSHNRDRDTQYF. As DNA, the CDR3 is TGTGCCAGTAGTTCACATAACCGGGACAGAGATACGCAGTATTTT.

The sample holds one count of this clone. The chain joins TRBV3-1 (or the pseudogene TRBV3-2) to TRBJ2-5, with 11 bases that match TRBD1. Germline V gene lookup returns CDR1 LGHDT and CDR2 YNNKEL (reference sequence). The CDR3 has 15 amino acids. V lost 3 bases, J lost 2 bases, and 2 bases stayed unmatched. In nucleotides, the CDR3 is TGTGCCAGCAGCCACGGGGACAGGGGGCAAGAGACCCAGTACTTC. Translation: CASSHGDRGQETQYF.

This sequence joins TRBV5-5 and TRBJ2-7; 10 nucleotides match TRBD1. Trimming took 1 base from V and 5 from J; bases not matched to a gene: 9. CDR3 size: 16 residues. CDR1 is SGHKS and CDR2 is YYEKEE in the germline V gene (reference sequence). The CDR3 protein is CASSLLPGTGADEQYF. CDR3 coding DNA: TGTGCCAGCAGCTTGCTACCCGGGACAGGGGCGGACGAGCAGTACTTC.

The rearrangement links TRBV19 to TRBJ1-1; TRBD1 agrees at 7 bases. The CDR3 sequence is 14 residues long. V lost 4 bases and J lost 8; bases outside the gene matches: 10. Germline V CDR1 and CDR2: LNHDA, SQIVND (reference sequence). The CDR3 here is CASSTNSGGTEAFF. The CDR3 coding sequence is TGTGCCAGTAGTACAAACTCAGGGGGTACAGAAGCTTTCTTT.

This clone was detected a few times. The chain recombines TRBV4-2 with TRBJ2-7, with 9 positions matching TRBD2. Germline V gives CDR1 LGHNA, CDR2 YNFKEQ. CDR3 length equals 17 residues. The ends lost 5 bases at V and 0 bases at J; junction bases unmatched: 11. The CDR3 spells CASSGQGGGAVSYEQYF. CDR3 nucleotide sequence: TGTGCCAGCAGCGGCCAAGGCGGGGGGGCCGTCTCCTACGAGCAGTACTTC.

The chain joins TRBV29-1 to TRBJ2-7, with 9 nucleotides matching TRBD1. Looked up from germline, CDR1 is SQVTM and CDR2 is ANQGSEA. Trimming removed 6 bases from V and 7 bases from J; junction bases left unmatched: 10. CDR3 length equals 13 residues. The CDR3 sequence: CSVRDRVVGEQYF. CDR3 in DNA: TGCAGCGTCCGGGACAGGGTTGTAGGGGAGCAGTACTTC.